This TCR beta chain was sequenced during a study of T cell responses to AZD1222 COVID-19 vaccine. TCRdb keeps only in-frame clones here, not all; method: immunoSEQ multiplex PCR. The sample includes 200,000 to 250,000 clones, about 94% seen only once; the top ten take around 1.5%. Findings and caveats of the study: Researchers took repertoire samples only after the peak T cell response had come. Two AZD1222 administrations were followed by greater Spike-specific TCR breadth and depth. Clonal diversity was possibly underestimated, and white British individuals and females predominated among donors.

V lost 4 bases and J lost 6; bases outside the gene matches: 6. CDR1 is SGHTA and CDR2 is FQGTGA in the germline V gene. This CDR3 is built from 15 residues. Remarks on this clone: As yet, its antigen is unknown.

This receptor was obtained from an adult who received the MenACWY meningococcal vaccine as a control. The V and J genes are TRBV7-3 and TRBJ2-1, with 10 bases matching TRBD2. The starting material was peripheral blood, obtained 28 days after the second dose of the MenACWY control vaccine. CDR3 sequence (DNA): TGTGCCAGCAGCTCGTTAGCGGGGGGAAGCAATGAGCAGTTCTTC. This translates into CASSSLAGGSNEQFF. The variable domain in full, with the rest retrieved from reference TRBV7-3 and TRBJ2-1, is GAGVSQTPSNKVTEKGKYVELRCDPISGHTALYWYRQSLGQGPEFLIYFQGTGAADDSGLPNDRFFAVRPEGSVSTLKIQRTERGDSAVYLCASSSLAGGSNEQFFGPGTRLTVL.